These T cell receptor beta chains were read from a single sample in a study of OX40 agonist ivuxolimab in advanced cancers. Produced via immunoSEQ multiplex PCR; TCRdb's table is partial and in-frame only. The top ten hold about 14% of the sample, which has some 41,000 clones, 70% to 90% seen once. Sequenced material: CD4+ or CD8+ T cells sorted from blood, taken in a trial of the OX40 agonist ivuxolimab. Receptor source: an adult with an advanced solid tumor such as melanoma, head and neck, liver or kidney cancer. Each CDR3 is given with its conserved first and last residue. Each record gives: clone size, J gene, V gene, D gene, CDR3 protein, CDR3 DNA. The D gene is left open where the match is weak. Rows give clone size only sometimes, using once, few, many, or a class for an expanded clone.

clone size: NA; J gene: TRBJ2-4; V gene: TRBV27; D gene: NA; CDR3 protein: CASSSPGRGIQYF; CDR3 DNA: TGTGCCAGCAGTTCCCCCGGCAGGGGCATTCAGTACTTC
clone size: NA; J gene: TRBJ2-7; V gene: TRBV20-1; D gene: NA; CDR3 protein: CSAREGYEQYF; CDR3 DNA: TGCAGTGCTAGAGAGGGCTACGAGCAGTACTTC
clone size: NA; J gene: TRBJ1-6; V gene: TRBV10-3; D gene: TRBD1; CDR3 protein: CATNPGQPSSAGNSPLHF; CDR3 DNA: TGTGCCACCAACCCGGGACAGCCTTCCTCGGCGGGGAATTCACCCCTCCACTTT
clone size: NA; J gene: TRBJ2-1; V gene: TRBV7-6; D gene: TRBD2; CDR3 protein: CATQGLAGRSSYNEQFF; CDR3 DNA: TGTGCCACCCAGGGACTAGCGGGTAGAAGCTCCTACAATGAGCAGTTCTTC
clone size: NA; J gene: TRBJ2-1; V gene: TRBV28; D gene: NA; CDR3 protein: CASSSPGPLNHNEQFF; CDR3 DNA: TGTGCCAGCAGTTCCCCCGGCCCCCTTAACCACAATGAGCAGTTCTTC
clone size: NA; J gene: TRBJ2-5; V gene: TRBV4-1; D gene: NA; CDR3 protein: CASSVVGIFPETQYF; CDR3 DNA: TGCGCCAGCAGCGTAGTGGGCATTTTTCCAGAGACCCAGTACTTC
clone size: NA; J gene: TRBJ2-3; V gene: TRBV28; D gene: NA; CDR3 protein: CASSRGTDTQYF; CDR3 DNA: TGTGCCAGCAGCAGAGGCACAGATACGCAGTATTTT
clone size: NA; J gene: TRBJ2-3; V gene: TRBV12-5; D gene: NA; CDR3 protein: CASRRASTDTQYF; CDR3 DNA: TGTGCTAGTCGCAGGGCTAGCACAGATACGCAGTATTTT
clone size: NA; J gene: TRBJ2-3; V gene: TRBV6-5; D gene: TRBD1; CDR3 protein: CASSYTTGVTDTQYF; CDR3 DNA: TGTGCCAGCAGTTATACGACAGGGGTTACAGATACGCAGTATTTT
clone size: NA; J gene: TRBJ1-4; V gene: TRBV6-1; D gene: NA; CDR3 protein: CASSEAWAASREKLFF; CDR3 DNA: TGTGCCAGCAGTGAAGCCTGGGCGGCAAGTAGGGAAAAACTGTTTTTT
clone size: NA; J gene: TRBJ2-3; V gene: TRBV19; D gene: NA; CDR3 protein: CASSILQGKYRDTQYF; CDR3 DNA: TGTGCCAGTAGTATTCTGCAGGGGAAGTACAGGGATACGCAGTATTTT
clone size: once; J gene: TRBJ1-1; V gene: TRBV6-6; D gene: NA; CDR3 protein: CASSYSIRVMNTEAFF; CDR3 DNA: TGTGCCAGCAGTTACTCGATAAGGGTAATGAACACTGAAGCTTTCTTT
clone size: NA; J gene: TRBJ2-3; V gene: TRBV4-1; D gene: TRBD2; CDR3 protein: CASSQGGGGVGADTQYF; CDR3 DNA: TGCGCCAGCAGCCAAGGGGGCGGGGGAGTCGGCGCAGATACGCAGTATTTT
clone size: NA; J gene: TRBJ2-7; V gene: TRBV28; D gene: NA; CDR3 protein: CATGRNYEQYF; CDR3 DNA: TGTGCCACAGGCAGGAACTACGAGCAGTACTTC
clone size: NA; J gene: TRBJ2-1; V gene: TRBV7-8; D gene: NA; CDR3 protein: CASSPGIGPYNEQFF; CDR3 DNA: TGTGCCAGCAGCCCAGGGATAGGTCCCTACAATGAGCAGTTCTTC
clone size: NA; J gene: TRBJ2-7; V gene: TRBV19; D gene: NA; CDR3 protein: CASSQTTTYEQYF; CDR3 DNA: TGTGCCAGTAGCCAGACTACTACCTACGAGCAGTACTTC
clone size: NA; J gene: TRBJ1-3; V gene: TRBV9; D gene: NA; CDR3 protein: CASSVDGGTFSSGNTIYF; CDR3 DNA: TGTGCCAGCAGCGTAGATGGGGGGACATTTAGCTCTGGAAACACCATATATTTT
clone size: once; J gene: TRBJ2-1; V gene: TRBV28; D gene: TRBD2; CDR3 protein: CASSFWTSGSYNEQFF; CDR3 DNA: TGTGCCAGCAGTTTCTGGACTAGCGGGAGTTACAATGAGCAGTTCTTC
clone size: NA; J gene: TRBJ2-1; V gene: TRBV19; D gene: TRBD2; CDR3 protein: CASSPSGSGRRSIEQFF; CDR3 DNA: TGTGCCAGTAGCCCCTCAGGGAGCGGGAGAAGGTCGATTGAGCAGTTCTTC
clone size: NA; J gene: TRBJ1-6; V gene: TRBV6-5; D gene: NA; CDR3 protein: CASSLTSSYNSPLHF; CDR3 DNA: TGTGCCAGCAGTTTGACTAGCTCCTATAATTCACCCCTCCACTTT
clone size: once; J gene: TRBJ1-1; V gene: TRBV28; D gene: NA; CDR3 protein: CASSRTEGLAFF; CDR3 DNA: TGTGCCAGCAGTCGGACGGAGGGCTTGGCTTTCTTT
clone size: few; J gene: TRBJ2-7; V gene: TRBV11-2; D gene: NA; CDR3 protein: CASSLGQGPYEQYF; CDR3 DNA: TGTGCCAGCAGCTTAGGCCAGGGGCCCTACGAGCAGTACTTC
clone size: NA; J gene: TRBJ1-5; V gene: TRBV6-5; D gene: NA; CDR3 protein: CASSYSVAGNQPQHF; CDR3 DNA: TGTGCCAGCAGTTACTCGGTCGCAGGTAATCAGCCCCAGCATTTT